This T cell receptor (beta chain) was documented in a study of blood T cell repertoires in COVID-19. There are 15 residues in the CDR3. Trimming at V came to 5 bases and at J to 1 base, leaving 5 bases not matched to a gene. Germline V gene lookup returns CDR1 LGHDT and CDR2 YNNKEL (reference sequence). Measured with immunoSEQ multiplex PCR; TCRdb has only the in-frame clones, and not every one. This sample has 140,000 or so clones, with around 86% found just once. Sequencing input: peripheral blood. The origin of this receptor is a human donor in a cohort sampled during active COVID-19. The chain has TRBV3-1 (or the pseudogene TRBV3-2) and TRBJ2-3; 8 bases map to TRBD1. CDR3 nucleotides: TGTGCCAGCAGCTCCCGGACAGGGCGCACAGATACGCAGTATTTT. Translation: CASSSRTGRTDTQYF.